This T cell receptor beta chain derives from a study of T cells in Graves' hyperthyroidism and ophthalmopathy. Study conclusions and caveats: The blood repertoire included most of the expanded thyroid clonotypes above 0.001.

Across 18 months, stable Graves' hyperthyroidism was marked by no progression to ophthalmopathy. As to this clonotype: Its antigen is as yet unknown.

TCR beta CDR3 regions were amplified from RNA transcripts. Initially, a first-round RT-PCR of the TCR CDR3 employed the HTBI primer set. TCRdb passed the multiplex PCR reads through MiXCR, listing each CDR3 protein once. The sample records 600,000 or so distinct CDR3 sequences, around 15% being singletons. What was sequenced was blood. The receptor was isolated from a woman between 25 and 40 years old with Graves' hyperthyroidism.

CDR3 DNA sequence: TGTGCCAGGAGTGTGGAACAGGTCACCTCTCAGAGCAATCAGCCCCAGCATTTT. This translates into CARSVEQVTSQSNQPQHF. The chain has TRBV6-2 or TRBV6-3 and TRBJ1-5; maybe TRBD1 (5 bases). The CDR3 loop spans 18 amino acids. Germline CDR1 and CDR2: MNHEY and SVGEGT. Trimming shortened V by 9 bases and J by 1 base, and 25 bases separated the two germline ends.